This TCR beta chain was identified during a study of CXCR3-negative and CXCR3-positive naive CD8 T cells. Background on the study: For each library, about 1.5 +/- 0.3 million TRB reads were obtained, about 135 million in total. Whole-study results and caveats: More hydrophobic TRB CDR3s occurred in CXCR3-positive than in CXCR3-negative naive cells. For naive cells, CXCR3-negative and CXCR3-positive subsets had similar TRBV-TRBJ usage; for memory cells, usage differed. The study found comparably high diversity in both naive subsets and much lower diversity in memory CD8+ cells.

Germline V gene sequence: CDR1 SSHAT, CDR2 FNYEAQ (reference sequence). This CDR3 is built from 13 residues. CD45RO-CCR7+CD27+CD95- cells counted as naive CD8+ T cells. It was by 5' RACE with UMI labels that the TRB cDNA libraries were prepared. No DNA is given; TCRdb re-called the 5' RACE reads and lists each CDR3 protein once. Across some 120,000 distinct CDR3 sequences, the top ten clones capture 0.5% to 0.75% of the sample. A word on this clonotype: What it binds is not known.

The TCR was taken from a human donor in good health. Some clones in this sample may be carry-over from other donors' samples. The V gene is TRBV7-7, the J gene TRBJ2-7; TCRdb gives TRBD1 as the D gene, but with no DNA this cannot be confirmed. The sequenced material came from naive CXCR3+ CD8+ T cells from blood. Indicated subset: CD45RO-CCR7+CD27+CD95- naive CD8+ T cells expressing CXCR3 (TNR3+). The CDR3: CASSPVPSYEQYF.